The 30 T cell receptor beta chains below were found in one sample sequenced in a study of CD8 T cells in ankylosing spondylitis listed by TCRdb under 2017. Libraries were built with 5' RACE. Reads for this sample came from an Illumina HiSeq 2500. Using fastp trimming at Q25 and MiXCR clonotype assembly, TCRdb reanalyzed the public sequencing data and kept in-frame beta chains. Each entry merges the rows of one CDR3 protein and shows their most common DNA and genes. A total of roughly 200,000 distinct CDR3 sequences appear in this sample, about 26% of them only once. Clones ranked in the top ten supply more than 6.5% of the sample. The specimen was blood, either unsorted or a sorted T cell fraction (not recorded which). The source of these receptors is a male donor with ankylosing spondylitis or in good health (not recorded which).

This clonotype was detected a few times. V gene TRBV5-1 combines with J gene TRBJ2-1; 11 bases agree with TRBD2. Germline CDR1 SGHRS, CDR2 YFSETQ. The CDR3 has 16 residues. With V trimmed by 3 bases and J by 8 bases, 10 bases remained unmatched. CDR3 sequence: CASSSPGTSGRDEQFF. The CDR3 DNA follows: TGCGCCAGCAGCTCGCCCGGGACTAGCGGACGAGATGAGCAGTTCTTC.

The chain is built from TRBV9 and TRBJ1-1; D is perhaps TRBD1 (5 bases). The V end lost 0 bases, the J end lost 7 bases, and 16 bases lay between the germline ends. The V gene's germline CDR1 is SGDLS and CDR2 YYNGEE. The CDR3 consists of 15 residues. The CDR3 bases are TGTGCCAGCAGCGTAGACGGCAGGGTACGGGATGAAGCTTTCTTT. Protein: CASSVDGRVRDEAFF.

The CDR3 DNA follows: TGCAGTGCTAGTCCTAGTGGGCGCTACAATGAGCAGTTCTTC. As protein: CSASPSGRYNEQFF. The chain links TRBV20-1 to TRBJ2-1; D gene unclear. Trimming removed 3 bases at V and 3 bases at J, with 12 bases between. CDR1 and CDR2 (germline): DFQATT, SNEGSKA (reference sequence). The CDR3 runs to 14 residues.

There are many counts of this clonotype. The chain has TRBV5-5 and TRBJ1-2, with D possibly matching TRBD1 (5 bases). The CDR3 extends over 12 amino acids. Trimming left V 3 bases short and J 5 bases short, with 8 bases between. From germline, CDR1 is SGHKS and CDR2 YYEKEE (reference sequence). The chain's CDR3 is CASSWDLYGYTF. The CDR3 nucleotides read TGTGCCAGCAGCTGGGACCTATATGGCTACACCTTC.

This chain links TRBV20-1 with TRBJ2-1; 10 nucleotides line up with TRBD1. The germline V gene has CDR1 DFQATT and CDR2 SNEGSKA (reference sequence). The CDR3 totals 17 residues. V shed 6 bases and J 10 bases; nucleotides not matched to a gene: 21. CDR3 loop: CSALRDRGPSTVVEQFF. CDR3 DNA sequence: TGCAGTGCCCTCCGGGACAGGGGACCCAGTACGGTAGTGGAGCAGTTCTTC.

This clonotype was seen repeatedly, ten times or more. J is TRBJ2-3 and V is TRBV7-9; tentative D call: TRBD2 (6 bases). V was trimmed by 3 bases and J by 3 bases, leaving 7 bases between them. CDR1 and CDR2 from the germline V gene are SEHNR and FQNEAQ (reference sequence). This CDR3 comprises 13 residues. The CDR3 protein is CASSLRDTDTQYF. The DNA of the CDR3 is TGTGCCAGCAGCTTGCGGGATACAGATACGCAGTATTTT.

Ten or more counts support this clonotype. The V call is TRBV5-4, the J call TRBJ2-3; D is tentatively TRBD1 or TRBD2 (5 bases each). Germline V gene data show CDR1 as SGHNT and CDR2 as YYREEE (reference sequence). Trimming removed 0 bases from V and 4 bases from J, with 6 bases in between. The CDR3 has 13 amino acids. CDR3 in DNA: TGTGCCAGCAGCTTGGTGGGGGCAGATACGCAGTATTTT. This codes for CASSLVGADTQYF.

A few counts support this clonotype. V usage is TRBV7-2 and J usage is TRBJ2-6, with 7 bases that match TRBD1. The CDR3 extends over 17 amino acids. Germline CDR1 is SGHTA and CDR2 is FQGNSA. The trim removed 3 bases at V and 0 bases at J, leaving 5 bases unmatched. In nucleotides, the CDR3 is TGTGCCAGCAGCTTCCGGGACAGAGCCTCTGGGGCCAACGTCCTGACTTTC. Its protein product is CASSFRDRASGANVLTF.

This clonotype was observed a single time. A much more abundant neighbour one base away suggests this may be a read error. V is TRBV6-1 and J is TRBJ2-5; 7 nucleotides align to TRBD2. CDR1 is MNHNS, CDR2 SASEGT, per germline. The CDR3 is 15 residues long. The V gene end was trimmed by 6 bases and the J gene end by 3 bases; junction bases not matched to a gene: 10. This CDR3 is CASSRGLVGEETQYF. CDR3 DNA sequence: TGTGCCAGCAGCCGTGGACTAGTGGGAGAAGAGACCCAGTACTTC.

This clonotype occurred many times. The chain joins TRBV10-3 to TRBJ2-7; TRBD1 agrees at 9 bases. The germline CDR1 and CDR2 sequences are ENHRY and SYGVKD. After removal of 10 bases from V and 6 bases from J, the junction contained 13 bases not matched to a gene. This CDR3 region has 14 residues. CDR3 residues: CASLQGAEVSEQYF. As DNA, the CDR3 is TGTGCCAGCCTACAGGGGGCTGAGGTCTCCGAGCAGTACTTC.

The chain joins TRBV20-1 to TRBJ2-7; D ambiguous. The CDR3 has 11 amino acids. V gave up 1 base and J gave up 3 bases, with 4 bases separating them. Germline-derived CDR1 and CDR2 are DFQATT and SNEGSKA (reference sequence). As DNA, the CDR3 is TGCAGTGCTAGAGCCAGCTACGAGCAGTACTTC. It yields the protein CSARASYEQYF.

This clonotype showed up just a few times. V and J are TRBV2 and TRBJ2-5; tentatively, D is TRBD1 or TRBD2 (5 bases each). Germline V gene data show CDR1 as SNHLY and CDR2 as FYNNEI. Trimming removed 6 bases from V and 1 base from J, with 12 bases in between. The CDR3 spans 14 residues. CDR3 in DNA: TGTGCCAGCAGGGGGGACGGTGGCCAAGAGACCCAGTACTTC. Its translation: CASRGDGGQETQYF.

The chain links TRBV9 to TRBJ2-7, with a weak D call TRBD2 (5 bases). There are 15 residues in the CDR3. Germline V lookup: CDR1 SGDLS, CDR2 YYNGEE. Trimming stripped 0 bases from V and 0 bases from J, with 10 bases between. The CDR3 DNA reads TGTGCCAGCAGCGTAGGAGAGGGCCGCTCCTACGAGCAGTACTTC. This codes for CASSVGEGRSYEQYF.

This clonotype was counted only a few times. The rearrangement links TRBV20-1 to TRBJ1-1; 7 nucleotides match TRBD1. CDR3 length: 14 residues. The trim removed 6 bases at V and 0 bases at J, leaving 7 bases unmatched. Germline CDR1 reads DFQATT; CDR2 reads SNEGSKA (reference sequence). The CDR3 DNA reads TGCAGTGCAACCGAGGGACAGATGAACACTGAAGCTTTCTTT. Amino acid sequence: CSATEGQMNTEAFF.

In this sample, this clonotype turned up a few times. The V call is TRBV10-3, the J call TRBJ2-3; D might be TRBD1 (5 bases). This CDR3 has 17 amino acids. CDR1 is ENHRY, CDR2 SYGVKD, per germline. V was pared by 0 bases and J by 1 base, with 14 bases between. DNA for the CDR3: TGTGCCATCAGTGAGTCGGGGCCGTACGATCGCACAGATACGCAGTATTTT. It is translated as CAISESGPYDRTDTQYF.

The J gene is TRBJ1-2, the V gene TRBV10-3; TRBD1 might be the D (6 bases). In germline, CDR1 is ENHRY, CDR2 SYGVKD. V shed 2 bases and J shed 4 bases, with 8 bases lying between them. The CDR3 covers 13 residues. The CDR3 region has the DNA TGTGCCATCAGTGAGGACAGGCTCTATGGCTACACCTTC. Translated, it gives CAISEDRLYGYTF.

This clonotype has a count of ten or more. The rearrangement uses TRBV20-1 and TRBJ2-7, with 11 bases aligning to TRBD2. This CDR3 is 14 amino acids long. The ends lost 6 bases at V and 2 bases at J; junction bases unmatched: 6. Germline V gene sequence: CDR1 DFQATT, CDR2 SNEGSKA (reference sequence). The CDR3 bases are TGCAGTGCAGGGACTAGCGGAGCCCCCTACGAGCAGTACTTC. This translates into CSAGTSGAPYEQYF.

This clonotype appeared a few times. The CDR3 here is CASSLVRGGGYTF. The CDR3, as DNA: TGTGCCAGCAGTTTGGTCAGGGGGGGTGGCTACACCTTC. V usage is TRBV12-3 or TRBV12-4 and J usage is TRBJ1-2, with 7 nucleotides matching TRBD1. V lost 3 bases and J lost 7; bases outside the gene matches: 5. The CDR3 length is 13 residues.

The chain carries TRBV6-1 and TRBJ2-7; TRBD1 matches 11 bases. The V and J ends lost 6 bases and 6 bases, in that order; junction bases with no gene match: 13. The germline V gene encodes CDR1 MNHNS and CDR2 SASEGT. The CDR3 has 16 amino acids. The chain's CDR3 is CASRRIAGTGGSEQYF. The CDR3 nucleotides are TGTGCCAGCAGGAGGATCGCCGGGACAGGGGGGTCCGAGCAGTACTTC.

Concerning this clonotype: Because it lacks the conserved phenylalanine or tryptophan at the end, this CDR3 is likely a read error. The rearrangement uses TRBV18 and TRBJ2-5; 11 nucleotides match TRBD1. This CDR3 contains 16 residues. The J segment lost 4 bases and the V segment lost 1 base, leaving 5 bases of the junction unmatched. Per the germline V gene, CDR1 is KGHSH and CDR2 is LQKENI. CDR3 region: CASSPRGQGARETQYS. The CDR3 coding sequence is TGTGCCAGCTCACCACGCGGACAGGGGGCCCGAGAGACCCAGTACTCC.

DNA for the CDR3: TGTGCCAGCAGCTTAATGGCGGGAGGGCCAGGGGGGCAGTTCTTC. Translated, it gives CASSLMAGGPGGQFF. The chain employs TRBV7-3 and TRBJ2-1; 9 bases map to TRBD2. The germline V gene has CDR1 SGHTA and CDR2 FQGTGA. V was clipped by 1 base and J by 12 bases; unmatched bases: 10. The CDR3 loop spans 15 amino acids.

This clonotype has a handful of counts. The chain links TRBV18 to TRBJ2-7; tentatively, D is TRBD2 (5 bases). The CDR3 length is 13 residues. V lost 5 bases, J lost 0 bases, and 8 bases lay in between. Germline CDR1 KGHSH, CDR2 LQKENI. CDR3 region: CASSTGNSYEQYF. The CDR3 nucleotides read TGTGCCAGCTCAACGGGGAACTCCTACGAGCAGTACTTC. The variable domain in full, with the rest retrieved from reference TRBV18 and TRBJ2-7, is NAGVMQNPRHLVRRRGQEARLRCSPMKGHSHVYWYRQLPEEGLKFMVYLQKENIIDESGMPKERFSAEFPKEGPSILRIQQVVRGDSAAYFCASSTGNSYEQYFGPGTRLTVT.

The chain has TRBV20-1 and TRBJ2-3; D remains unclear. CDR1 is DFQATT, CDR2 SNEGSKA, per germline (reference sequence). This CDR3 has 16 amino acids. V lost 0 bases and J lost 2, with 15 bases in between. The CDR3 nucleotides are TGCAGTGCTAGAGATAGAATAGCAAGGAACACAGATACGCAGTATTTT. This gives the protein CSARDRIARNTDTQYF.

A remark on this clonotype: With a much larger clone just one base away, this may be a read error. CDR3 loop: CSVEVPRTGESEAFF. The CDR3 DNA reads TGCAGCGTTGAAGTCCCTCGGACAGGGGAGAGTGAAGCTTTCTTT. The chain combines TRBV29-1 with TRBJ1-1; 9 nucleotides line up with TRBD1. J gave up 7 bases and V 1 base, and 10 bases lay outside the gene matches. In germline, CDR1 is SQVTM, CDR2 ANQGSEA. The CDR3 covers 15 residues.

This clonotype was picked up many times. The chain combines TRBV20-1 with TRBJ1-5, with 9 bases identical to TRBD1. J was trimmed by 6 bases and V by 4 bases; bases with no gene match: 4. Germline V lookup: CDR1 DFQATT, CDR2 SNEGSKA (reference sequence). The CDR3 covers 13 residues. The CDR3 sequence: CSAKDRGSQPQHF. DNA for the CDR3: TGCAGTGCTAAGGACAGGGGTTCTCAGCCCCAGCATTTT.

This clonotype was picked up many times. J is TRBJ2-2 and V is TRBV5-6; 7 bases map to TRBD1. The CDR3 sequence is 15 residues long. With V trimmed by 5 bases and J by 5 bases, 9 bases remained unmatched. The V gene's germline CDR1 is SGHDT and CDR2 YYEEEE. CDR3 coding DNA: TGTGCCAGCAGTCGCGACAGGGTAAAAACCGGGGAGCTGTTTTTT. This gives the protein CASSRDRVKTGELFF. Full variable domain (remainder filled in from reference TRBV5-6 and TRBJ2-2): DAGVTQSPTHLIKTRGQQVTLRCSPKSGHDTVSWYQQALGQGPQFIFQYYEEEERQRGNFPDRFSGHQFPNYSSELNVNALLLGDSALYLCASSRDRVKTGELFFGEGSRLTVL.

This clonotype was counted ten times or more. The chain uses TRBV7-2 and TRBJ2-5, with TRBD2 matching 7 bases. Trimming took 2 bases from V and 4 from J; bases not matched to a gene: 7. Germline V gene data show CDR1 as SGHTA and CDR2 as FQGNSA. The CDR3 runs to 15 residues. The CDR3 DNA reads TGTGCCAGCAGCTTACGCGGCGGGGAGGGAGAGACCCAGTACTTC. Translating it yields CASSLRGGEGETQYF.

This clonotype was seen many times. The chain uses TRBV6-1 and TRBJ2-3, with 9 bases lining up with TRBD1. From germline, CDR1 is MNHNS and CDR2 SASEGT. This CDR3 comprises 15 residues. The V gene end was trimmed by 8 bases and the J gene end by 2 bases; junction bases not matched to a gene: 8. The CDR3 nucleotides are TGTGCCAGCGGAACCGGGACAGGGTTCACAGATACGCAGTATTTT. Translated, it gives CASGTGTGFTDTQYF.

The rearrangement joins TRBV4-3 to TRBJ2-1; 8 nucleotides match TRBD2. With V trimmed by 0 bases and J by 7 bases, 5 bases remained unmatched. The CDR3 contains 15 residues. The germline V gene has CDR1 LGHNA and CDR2 YSLEER. For the CDR3, the DNA is TGCGCCAGCAGCCAAGACGCGACTAGCGTTAATGAGCAGTTCTTC. This gives the protein CASSQDATSVNEQFF.

This clonotype was recorded at least ten times. The chain has TRBV18 and TRBJ2-1; 10 positions agree with TRBD1. Germline lookup yields CDR1 KGHSH and CDR2 LQKENI. Unmatched junction bases numbered 0, after V lost 2 bases and J lost 8 bases. The CDR3 loop spans 13 amino acids. The CDR3 reads CASSPGTGDEQFF. In DNA form, the CDR3 reads TGTGCCAGCTCACCAGGGACAGGGGATGAGCAGTTCTTC.